Sequencing of this TCR beta chain was carried out in a study of T cell changes during pregnancy in multiple sclerosis. The assay was immunoSEQ multiplex PCR, and TCRdb's table has in-frame clones only and misses some. Here the sample spans about 94,000 clones, 94% being singletons. The germline V gene encodes CDR1 SGHDN and CDR2 FVKESK. Trimming pared 3 bases from V and 0 bases from J, leaving 5 bases between. CDR3 size: 13 residues. V gene TRBV14 combines with J gene TRBJ1-1; D gene ambiguous. The TCR was taken from a female donor with multiple sclerosis, enrolled in a pregnancy study. The sample was peripheral blood, taken in the third trimester of pregnancy. This CDR3 reads CASSHFLNTEAFF. The CDR3 coding sequence is TGTGCCAGCAGCCATTTCTTGAACACTGAAGCTTTCTTT.